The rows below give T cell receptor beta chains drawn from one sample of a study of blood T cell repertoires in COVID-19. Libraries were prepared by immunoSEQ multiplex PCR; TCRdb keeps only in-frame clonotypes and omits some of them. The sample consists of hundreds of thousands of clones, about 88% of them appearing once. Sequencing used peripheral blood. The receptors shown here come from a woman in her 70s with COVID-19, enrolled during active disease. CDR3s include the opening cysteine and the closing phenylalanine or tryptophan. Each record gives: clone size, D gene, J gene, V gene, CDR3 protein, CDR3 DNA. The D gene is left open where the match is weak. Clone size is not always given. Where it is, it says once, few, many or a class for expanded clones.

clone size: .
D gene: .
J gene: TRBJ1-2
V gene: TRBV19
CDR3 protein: CASIGRGANYGYTF
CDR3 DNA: TGTGCCAGTATCGGGAGAGGAGCTAACTATGGCTACACCTTC

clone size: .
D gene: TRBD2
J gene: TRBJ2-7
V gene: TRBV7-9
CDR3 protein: CASSSDLAGEQYF
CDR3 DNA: TGTGCCAGCAGCTCGGATTTAGCGGGAGAGCAGTACTTC

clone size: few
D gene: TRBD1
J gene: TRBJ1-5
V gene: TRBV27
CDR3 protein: CASSTTGDQPQHF
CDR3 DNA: TGTGCCAGCAGTACGACAGGGGACCAGCCCCAGCATTTT

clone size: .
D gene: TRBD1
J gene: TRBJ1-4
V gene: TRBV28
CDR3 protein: CASSVTGGGSNNEKLFF
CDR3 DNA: TGTGCCAGCAGTGTTACAGGGGGCGGATCAAATAATGAAAAACTGTTTTTT

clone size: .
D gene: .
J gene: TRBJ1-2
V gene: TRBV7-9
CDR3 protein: CASSRTDSPNYGYTF
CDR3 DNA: TGTGCCAGCAGCCGAACGGACAGTCCTAACTATGGCTACACCTTC

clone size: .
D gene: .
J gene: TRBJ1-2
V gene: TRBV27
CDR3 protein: CASSRAGGAGYTF
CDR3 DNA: TGTGCCAGCAGCCGCGCGGGGGGAGCTGGCTACACCTTC

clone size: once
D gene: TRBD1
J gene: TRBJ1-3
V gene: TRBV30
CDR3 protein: CASGQISGNTIYF
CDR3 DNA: TGTGCCTCGGGACAGATCTCTGGAAACACCATATATTTT

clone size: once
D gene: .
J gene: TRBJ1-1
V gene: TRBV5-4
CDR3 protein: CASSPQARIGTEAFF
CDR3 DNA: TGTGCCAGCAGCCCGCAGGCCCGGATAGGCACTGAAGCTTTCTTT

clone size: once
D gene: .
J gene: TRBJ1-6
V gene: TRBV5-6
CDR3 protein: CASSLYAAKNSPLHF
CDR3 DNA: TGTGCCAGCAGCTTGTATGCGGCTAAGAACTCACCCCTCCACTTT

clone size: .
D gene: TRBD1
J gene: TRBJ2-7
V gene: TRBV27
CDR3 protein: CASSSPRPGGGEQYF
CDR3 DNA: TGTGCCAGCAGTTCCCCCAGGCCAGGGGGCGGCGAGCAGTACTTC

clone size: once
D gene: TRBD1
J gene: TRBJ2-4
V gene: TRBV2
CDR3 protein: CASSDRQGYIQYF
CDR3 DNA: TGTGCCAGCAGTGATCGACAGGGTTACATTCAGTACTTC

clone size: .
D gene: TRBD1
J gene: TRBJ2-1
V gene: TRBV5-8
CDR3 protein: CASTDRPYNEQFF
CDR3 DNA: TGTGCCAGTACGGACAGGCCGTACAATGAGCAGTTCTTC

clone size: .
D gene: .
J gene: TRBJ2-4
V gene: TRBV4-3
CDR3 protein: CASSQGSKNIQYF
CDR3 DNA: TGCGCCAGCAGCCAAGGGAGCAAAAACATTCAGTACTTC

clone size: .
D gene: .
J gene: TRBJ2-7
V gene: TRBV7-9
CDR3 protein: CASSLGQVYEQYF
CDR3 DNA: TGTGCCAGCAGCTTAGGGCAGGTCTACGAGCAGTACTTC